The source of this TCR beta chain is a study of blood T cells in healthy people across ages (dated by TCRdb to between 2015 and 2016). About the investigation overall: In model experiments, template switching captured about one uniquely barcoded TCR beta cDNA molecule for every two T cells. The study measured age-related changes in TCR beta repertoire diversity using deep sequencing normalized with unique cDNA molecular identifiers. Four age groups were formed from the donors: young (average approximately 17 years), middle-aged (around 40), aged (under 70) and long-lived (about 75). To avoid experimental bias, donors of different ages were spread randomly across the sequencing lanes. Two additional independent replicas of 1 million unique cDNA reads from the same blood draw were analyzed for two donors (one aged 18 to 29 and one aged 80 or older).

The method behind the library was 5' RACE. Sequencing instrument: Illumina HiSeq 2500. A second about 6 to 11 cycle PCR used a sample-barcoded 5' primer and a J-beta primer mix. A template-switch 5' adaptor carrying 12 random nucleotides introduced a unique molecular identifier onto each TCR beta cDNA molecule. Each sample yielded at least 2.5 million CDR3-containing paired-end reads. All of the RNA was converted into first-strand cDNA using the Mint cDNA synthesis kit, with a TRBC-specific oligonucleotide serving as the primer. Following uracil-DNA glycosylase treatment, all cDNA underwent a first 18-cycle PCR with the universal primers M1SS and BC2_uni_R. Regarding the original processing steps: For normalization, 1 million high-quality reads were randomly selected from each sample, with every read carrying a distinct molecular identifier. Reads with shared molecular identifiers were discarded instead of being binned into consensus sequences. MiTCR, with a Q25 quality threshold and the strictest error-elimination algorithm, was used for CDR3 identification, clonotype clustering and error correction. A nonparametric unseen species model with Euler transformation was used to estimate lower-bound total TCR beta diversity. Starting from the raw public reads, TCRdb applied fastp trimming at Q25, assembled clones with MiXCR and retained in-frame beta chains. Every CDR3 protein is listed once, alongside the most common genes and DNA of its rows. These V and J calls derive from TCRdb rather than the authors' analysis. The sample includes 780,000 or so distinct CDR3 sequences, with just over 55% observed a single time. The ten largest clones add up to 25% to 30% of the sample.

The CDR1 and CDR2 encoded by the germline V gene are SQVTM and ANQGSEA. The CDR3, from cysteine to phenylalanine, totals 12 residues. Just CDR3 DNA is preserved here, 36 bases in frame from base 1. After removal of 6 bases from V and 3 bases from J, the junction retains 3 bases not matched to a gene. The donors were some 36 Caucasian individuals from Russia, aged roughly 6 to 90 years, who were systemically healthy. Approximately 9 milliliters of peripheral blood were collected from each donor into EDTA-treated Vacutainer tubes. Ficoll-Paque density-gradient centrifugation was used to isolate PBMCs, with at least 7 million per sample. Trizol reagent was used to extract total RNA from PBMCs, with at least 5.5 micrograms per sample. For every donor, flow cytometry on a PBMC aliquot measured the percentage of naive CD45RAhigh/CD27high T cells. The investigation overall reported the following: As age increased, observed TCR beta diversity per million T cells dropped in a roughly linear way, and a significant reduction was already evident by age 40. The percentage of naive T cells measured by flow cytometry correlated strongly with observed TCR beta diversity. Donor CMV infection status was unknown, potentially confounding age-related changes in expanded clonotypes. Compared with the aged group, the long-lived group had more naive CD4+ T cells, fewer expanded clones and increased TCR diversity, suggesting age selection. Since profiling was done on bulk unsorted PBMCs, naive and antigen-experienced compartments could not be conclusively compared. Total diversity estimates from one million sequenced T cells were considered lower bounds and underestimates.

This clonotype turned up a few times. The specificity of this receptor is unknown. Per-base qualities were not stored, and no clone one base away is much larger. Recombination joined TRBV29-1 with TRBJ2-5; 8 middle bases align to TRBD1. The source is a man aged 35 to 55 in good health. Source material: blood. The sequenced DNA: TGCAGCGTCGGGGACAGGAAAGAGACCCAGTACTTC. This sequence encodes CSVGDRKETQYF.